This entry describes one T cell receptor beta chain. Its specificity is not known. Germline CDR1 is GTSNPN and CDR2 is SVGIG (reference sequence). Trimming left V 0 bases short and J 7 bases short, with 13 bases between. This CDR3 is 14 amino acids long. This specimen belongs to a study of cytomegalovirus exposure and HLA in healthy donors. About the study: The approximately 680 first-cohort repertoires and the 95 to 150 validation repertoires shared the same platform, a later analysis reported.

Assay used: immunoSEQ multiplex PCR; TCRdb lists only in-frame clones, some missing. The sample lists under 150,000 clones; about 90% were seen once. General study findings and limits: The classifier reportedly diagnosed cytomegalovirus status with high sensitivity and specificity.

The rearrangement joins TRBV30 to TRBJ1-5, with D unclear. The sequence was obtained from a woman aged 18-29 years in good health and CMV-seronegative. Sequencing input: PBMCs. The CDR3: CAWSVRQYSQPQHF. CDR3 DNA: TGTGCCTGGAGTGTACGTCAATACAGCCAGCCCCAGCATTTT. Based on the CDR3 plus reference TRBV30 and TRBJ1-5, the full variable domain is SQTIHQWPATLVQPVGSPLSLECTVEGTSNPNLYWYRQAAGRGLQLLFYSVGIGQISSEVPQNLSASRPQDRQFILSSKKLLLSDSGFYLCAWSVRQYSQPQHFGDGTRLSIL.